A single sample gave rise to the 16 T cell receptor beta chains below, sequenced in a study of T cells after yellow fever vaccination. TCRdb re-called the 5' RACE reads with MiXCR, one entry per CDR3 protein. The table records 550,000 to 750,000 distinct CDR3 sequences, roughly 14% of them present only once. Specimen: PBMCs, collected on the day of the yellow fever booster vaccination. The receptors here all came from a man aged 25-45 years who received the YFV17D yellow fever vaccine.

This clonotype was counted a few times. This chain joins TRBV7-8 and TRBJ2-7, with 10 bases that match TRBD1. CDR1 is SGHVS and CDR2 is FQNEAQ in the germline V gene. The CDR3 is made up of 14 amino acids. Trimming at V came to 4 bases and at J to 7 bases, leaving 7 bases not matched to a gene. The CDR3: CASSSGTGDEEQYF. Written as DNA, the CDR3 is TGTGCCAGCAGCTCCGGGACAGGGGATGAGGAGCAGTACTTC.

In its sample, this clonotype was seen a few times. CDR3 sequence (DNA): TGCGCCAGCAGCCAAAGGGGGCTAGGCACTGAAGCTTTCTTT. Its protein product is CASSQRGLGTEAFF. This sequence joins TRBV4-3 and TRBJ1-1; 7 bases map to TRBD1. V shed 2 bases and J 4 bases; nucleotides not matched to a gene: 4. Germline assignment: CDR1 LGHNA and CDR2 YSLEER. The CDR3 is 14 amino acids.

This clonotype appeared a few times. The chain employs TRBV11-2 and TRBJ2-7; 7 bases map to TRBD2. The V segment lost 0 bases and the J segment 1 base; nucleotides outside the gene matches: 6. The CDR3 is made up of 16 amino acids. Germline V gene sequence: CDR1 SGHAT, CDR2 FQNNGV. The CDR3 loop is CASSLDLGGGSYEQYF. The CDR3 DNA sequence: TGTGCCAGCAGCTTAGATCTGGGCGGGGGATCCTACGAGCAGTACTTC.

In this sample, this clonotype turned up a few times. The chain uses TRBV5-1 and TRBJ2-5; 10 bases agree with TRBD1. Germline V gives CDR1 SGHRS, CDR2 YFSETQ. This CDR3 is built from 16 residues. With 2 bases clipped from V and 5 bases from J, the junction kept 9 bases outside the gene matches. In DNA, the CDR3 is TGCGCCAGCAGCTTAAGCGGGACAGGGGTTACGGAGACCCAGTACTTC. Translation gives CASSLSGTGVTETQYF.

There are a few counts of this clonotype. This sequence joins TRBV7-6 and TRBJ2-3; D uncertain. The CDR3 contains 15 residues. Trimming stripped 1 base from V and 3 bases from J, with 11 bases between. CDR1 SGHVS and CDR2 FNYEAQ come from the germline V gene. For the CDR3, the DNA is TGTGCCAGCAGCTTAGTTGGAGCGACTACAGATACGCAGTATTTT. Residues: CASSLVGATTDTQYF.

The chain employs TRBV5-1 and TRBJ1-2, with a tentative D call TRBD1 (6 bases). The germline gives CDR1 SGHRS, CDR2 YFSETQ. Trimming took off 0 bases at V and 4 bases at J, with 16 bases between the two ends. This CDR3 has 16 amino acids. The CDR3 DNA reads as TGCGCCAGCAGCTTGGACAGGGAGCGGTGGACCTATGGCTACACCTTC. It translates to CASSLDRERWTYGYTF.

This clonotype came up a few times. V gene TRBV20-1 combines with J gene TRBJ2-6; a possible D gene is TRBD1 (6 bases). Germline V gives CDR1 DFQATT, CDR2 SNEGSKA (reference sequence). V was trimmed by 4 bases and J by 1 base, leaving 17 bases between them. The CDR3 sequence is 17 residues long. The CDR3 nucleotides are TGCAGTGCTATGGGCGAATATGGACAGTCTGGGGCCAACGTCCTGACTTTC. This encodes CSAMGEYGQSGANVLTF.

J is TRBJ2-5 and V is TRBV6-5; D might be TRBD2 (6 bases). Germline values: CDR1 MNHEY, CDR2 SVGAGI. This CDR3 comprises 12 residues. V lost 8 bases, J lost 2 bases, and 9 bases lay in between. The CDR3 sequence is CASRGWQETQYF. DNA of the CDR3: TGTGCCAGCCGGGGGTGGCAAGAGACCCAGTACTTC.

This chain's CDR3 is CASSRATRAGSYNEQFF. The CDR3 DNA reads TGTGCCAGCAGCCGAGCGACGCGAGCGGGCTCCTACAATGAGCAGTTCTTC. J is TRBJ2-1 and V is TRBV7-8, with TRBD2 as a possible D gene (6 bases). The germline CDR1 and CDR2 sequences are SGHVS and FQNEAQ. The V and J ends lost 5 bases and 0 bases respectively, with 17 bases between them. This CDR3 is 17 amino acids long.

The rearrangement links TRBV6-5 to TRBJ2-1; D might be TRBD2 (5 bases). This CDR3 has 14 residues. The germline gives CDR1 MNHEY, CDR2 SVGAGI. V was pared by 4 bases and J by 11 bases, with 18 bases between. The CDR3 loop is CASSFLGEGTQQFF. The CDR3 region has the DNA TGTGCCAGCAGTTTCCTCGGGGAAGGTACCCAGCAGTTCTTC.

The chain combines TRBV4-2 with TRBJ2-7, with D perhaps TRBD1 (6 bases). Between the trimmed V and J ends, which lost 0 bases and 3 bases, there was a span of 18 bases. The CDR3 runs to 17 residues. The germline gives CDR1 LGHNA, CDR2 YNFKEQ. CDR3 bases: TGTGCCAGCAGCCAAGACTTTCGGGGACACAAACACTACGAGCAGTACTTC. It translates to CASSQDFRGHKHYEQYF.

This clonotype was seen many times. This chain joins TRBV7-2 and TRBJ2-7; TRBD2 is a possible D gene (5 bases). CDR3 size: 14 residues. V was trimmed by 1 base and J by 2 bases, leaving 9 bases between them. Germline V lookup: CDR1 SGHTA, CDR2 FQGNSA. The DNA of the CDR3 is TGTGCCAGCAGCTTAGTAGCGCCCACCTACGAGCAGTACTTC. This gives the protein CASSLVAPTYEQYF.

The chain combines TRBV7-9 with TRBJ1-4; weak D call: TRBD1 (5 bases). The CDR3 contains 14 residues. In germline, CDR1 is SEHNR, CDR2 FQNEAQ (reference sequence). Trimming stripped 5 bases from V and 7 bases from J, with 14 bases between. CDR3: CASSPVWGGEKLFF. CDR3 coding DNA: TGTGCCAGCAGCCCCGTTTGGGGGGGTGAAAAACTGTTTTTT.

This CDR3 reads CASSQGKLETQYF. The DNA of the CDR3 is TGCGCCAGCAGCCAGGGGAAATTGGAGACCCAGTACTTC. V usage is TRBV5-1 and J usage is TRBJ2-5; D possibly corresponds to TRBD1 (6 bases). The CDR3 covers 13 residues. V lost 4 bases and J lost 5, with 12 bases in between. CDR1 and CDR2 (germline): SGHRS, YFSETQ.

This clonotype showed up just a few times. This chain links TRBV12-3 or TRBV12-4 with TRBJ1-5; D not certain. Trimming shortened V by 3 bases and J by 5 bases, and 8 bases separated the two germline ends. CDR3 length equals 13 residues. CDR3 sequence reads: CASSFADDQPQHF. The CDR3 DNA reads TGTGCCAGCAGTTTCGCTGACGATCAGCCCCAGCATTTT.

The chain employs TRBV12-3 or TRBV12-4 and TRBJ2-5; tentative D call: TRBD2 (6 bases). The CDR3 has 15 amino acids. V lost 5 bases, J lost 5 bases, and 18 bases lay in between. DNA of the CDR3: TGTGCCAGCAGTCACGCGCGGGGAAATGATGAGACCCAGTACTTC. It translates to CASSHARGNDETQYF.